This T cell receptor beta chain was identified in a study of identifying expanded T cells in peripheral blood. Concerning this clone itself: Distinct nucleotide sequences in the sample also encode this CDR3.

Libraries were prepared by immunoSEQ multiplex PCR; TCRdb keeps only in-frame clonotypes and omits some of them. The sample has tens of thousands of clones, approximately 86% seen once; the top ten hold approximately 6%. This CDR3 is 14 amino acids long. Germline CDR1 is SGDLS and CDR2 is YYNGEE. Trimming cost V 0 bases and J 6 bases, with 10 bases left between them. The source material was blood. This chain links TRBV9 with TRBJ2-1; perhaps TRBD2 as D (6 bases). The receptor was derived from a person between 18 and 70 years old in good health. The CDR3 loop reads CASSVVGGRNEQFF. The CDR3 region has the DNA TGTGCCAGCAGCGTAGTTGGAGGGCGCAATGAGCAGTTCTTC.